A single TCR beta chain is shown here with its context. The data were taken from a study of control samples from healthy donors and cancer patients. Using immunoSEQ multiplex PCR, the repertoire was profiled, and TCRdb retains in-frame clones only, with some absent. The data hold approximately 94,000 clones, with approximately 89% observed a single time. The V gene's germline CDR1 is LNHDA and CDR2 SQIVND (reference sequence). CDR3 size: 14 residues. The V and J ends lost 3 bases and 3 bases respectively, with 9 bases between them. This sequence was found in a woman in her 30s in good health. The gene calls are TRBV19 and TRBJ1-5; D is uncertain. What was sequenced was blood. For the CDR3, the DNA is TGTGCCAGTAGTATCGGGCCTAACAATCAGCCCCAGCATTTT. It yields the protein CASSIGPNNQPQHF.